These 21 T cell receptor beta chains came from one sample sequenced in a study of OX40 agonist ivuxolimab in advanced cancers. Sequencing used immunoSEQ multiplex PCR; TCRdb keeps in-frame clones, though not all of them. The data show more than 65,000 clones, roughly 85% seen once. The specimen was CD4+ or CD8+ T cells sorted from blood, collected in a trial of the OX40 agonist ivuxolimab. The receptors were gathered from an adult with an advanced solid tumor such as melanoma, head and neck, liver or kidney cancer.

This sequence joins TRBV4-1 and TRBJ2-3; TRBD2 matches 10 bases. V lost 1 base, J lost 4 bases, and 2 bases stayed unmatched. The CDR3 is 15 residues long. Per germline, CDR1 MGHRA and CDR2 YSYEKL. CDR3 bases: TGCGCCAGCAGCCAAGGAGCGGGAGGGTCAGATACGCAGTATTTT. It yields the protein CASSQGAGGSDTQYF.

The CDR3 bases are TGTGCCAGCAGCCCTGGGCGACAGGGGGATTCACCCCTCCACTTT. It encodes CASSPGRQGDSPLHF. The chain is built from TRBV27 and TRBJ1-6, with 9 bases identical to TRBD1. The J segment lost 8 bases and the V segment lost 6 bases, leaving 8 bases of the junction unmatched. This CDR3 has 15 residues. From germline, CDR1 is MNHEY and CDR2 SMNVEV (reference sequence).

The chain joins TRBV5-1 to TRBJ2-5; tentative D call: TRBD2 (7 bases). The CDR3 contains 14 residues. V was pared by 5 bases and J by 5 bases, with 16 bases between. Germline CDR1 and CDR2: SGHRS and YFSETQ. DNA of the CDR3: TGCGCCAGCAGTGCGGGGGCGAAGGGGGAGACCCAGTACTTC. Translation: CASSAGAKGETQYF.

This sequence joins TRBV6-6 and TRBJ2-5; 8 nucleotides line up with TRBD2. Per germline, CDR1 MNHNY and CDR2 SVGAGI (reference sequence). The CDR3 is made up of 13 amino acids. Trimming at V came to 7 bases and at J to 4 bases, leaving 5 bases not matched to a gene. This CDR3 reads CASIPSGRETQYF. In DNA form, the CDR3 reads TGTGCCAGCATTCCAAGCGGGAGAGAGACCCAGTACTTC.

This clone came up once. This sequence joins TRBV5-6 and TRBJ2-5; D gene unclear. The CDR3 has 11 residues. V was clipped by 2 bases and J by 5 bases, with 4 bases between them. Germline V CDR1 and CDR2: SGHDT, YYEEEE. The CDR3 loop reads CASSFRETQYF. For the CDR3, the DNA is TGTGCCAGCAGCTTTAGGGAGACCCAGTACTTC.

V gene TRBV14 combines with J gene TRBJ2-1; 11 positions agree with TRBD2. The CDR3 has 19 residues. CDR1 is SGHDN and CDR2 is FVKESK in the germline V gene. The junction had 10 bases not matched to a gene; V was cut back by 3 bases and J by 0 bases. The CDR3 loop reads CASSHPTRLAGSSYNEQFF. CDR3 DNA: TGTGCCAGCAGCCATCCCACCAGACTAGCGGGGTCCTCCTACAATGAGCAGTTCTTC.

The V gene is TRBV7-9, the J gene TRBJ2-7; 10 bases line up with TRBD1. This CDR3 spans 14 amino acids. V was clipped by 7 bases and J by 7 bases; unmatched bases: 10. The germline gives CDR1 SEHNR, CDR2 FQNEAQ (reference sequence). In nucleotides, the CDR3 is TGTGCCAGCAACACCGGGACAGGGGCTTGGGAGCAGTACTTC. Its protein product is CASNTGTGAWEQYF. Filled out from reference TRBV7-9 and TRBJ2-7, the complete variable domain reads DTGVSQNPRHKITKRGQNVTFRCDPISEHNRLYWYRQTLGQGPEFLTYFQNEAQLEKSRLLSDRFSAERPKGSFSTLEIQRTEQGDSAMYLCASNTGTGAWEQYFGPGTRLTVT.

The CDR3 is CATKENTEAFF. CDR3 DNA sequence: TGTGCCACCAAGGAGAACACTGAAGCTTTCTTT. The rearrangement joins TRBV25-1 to TRBJ1-1; no reliable D call. The CDR3 runs to 11 residues. Germline CDR1 is MGHDK and CDR2 is SYGVNS. Between the trimmed V and J ends, which lost 10 bases and 1 base, there was a span of 7 bases.

The V call is TRBV14, the J call TRBJ2-2, with 13 positions matching TRBD2. In germline, CDR1 is SGHDN, CDR2 FVKESK. The ends lost 1 base at V and 5 bases at J; junction bases unmatched: 13. The CDR3 spans 20 residues. The CDR3 sequence is CASSQAPGLAGFGRTGELFF. In DNA form, the CDR3 reads TGTGCCAGCAGCCAAGCTCCGGGACTAGCGGGATTTGGGAGAACCGGGGAGCTGTTTTTT.

The rearrangement links TRBV7-9 to TRBJ1-5; TRBD1 agrees at 8 bases. The CDR3 runs to 16 residues. Per the germline V gene, CDR1 is SEHNR and CDR2 is FQNEAQ (reference sequence). Trimming at V came to 5 bases and at J to 3 bases, leaving 9 bases not matched to a gene. The CDR3 DNA reads as TGTGCCAGCAGCCGGGGGACAGGCACATTCAATCAGCCCCAGCATTTT. As protein: CASSRGTGTFNQPQHF.

Worth noting for this clone: One end of the junction does not line up with germline, which may come from a read error. The V gene is TRBV6-1, the J gene TRBJ1-4; D remains unclear. Germline CDR1 and CDR2: MNHNS and SASEGT. The length of the CDR3 is 13 residues. This CDR3 is CASSEADRGKLLF. The CDR3 DNA reads TGTGCCAGCAGTGAAGCGGATCGCGGAAAACTGCTTTTT.

V is TRBV6-5 and J is TRBJ1-5; D call uncertain. The CDR3 is made up of 14 amino acids. CDR1 is MNHEY and CDR2 is SVGAGI in the germline V gene. Trimming shortened V by 4 bases and J by 4 bases, and 11 bases separated the two germline ends. DNA of the CDR3: TGTGCCAGCAGTTCCGCGGACGGGAATCAGCCCCAGCATTTT. It yields the protein CASSSADGNQPQHF.

The V gene is TRBV7-6, the J gene TRBJ2-2; D may be TRBD1 (5 bases). V was trimmed by 2 bases and J by 3 bases, leaving 10 bases between them. Germline V CDR1 and CDR2: SGHVS, FNYEAQ. The CDR3 loop spans 15 amino acids. In DNA form, the CDR3 reads TGTGCCAGCAGCTTACGTTCAGGGTACACCGGGGAGCTGTTTTTT. Its translation: CASSLRSGYTGELFF. Full variable domain (remainder filled in from reference TRBV7-6 and TRBJ2-2): GAGVSQSPRYKVTKRGQDVALRCDPISGHVSLYWYRQALGQGPEFLTYFNYEAQQDKSGLPNDRFSAERPEGSISTLTIQRTEQRDSAMYRCASSLRSGYTGELFFGEGSRLTVL.

The rearrangement links TRBV30 to TRBJ1-2; maybe TRBD1 (5 bases). The CDR3 consists of 15 residues. The germline CDR1 and CDR2 sequences are GTSNPN and SVGIG (reference sequence). V lost 0 bases and J lost 10, with 21 bases in between. In DNA form, the CDR3 reads TGTGCCTGGAGTGTACCCCGACAGCTCCGGTCTACCTACACCTTC. Its translation is CAWSVPRQLRSTYTF.

J is TRBJ2-2 and V is TRBV7-2; tentatively, D is TRBD2 (5 bases). The CDR3 runs to 16 residues. Germline-derived CDR1 and CDR2 are SGHTA and FQGNSA. Trimming shortened V by 5 bases and J by 1 base, and 14 bases separated the two germline ends. The CDR3 nucleotides are TGTGCCAGCAGCCCCCGCCCCAGCGGGAACACCGGGGAGCTGTTTTTT. This encodes CASSPRPSGNTGELFF.

The genes are TRBV11-3 and TRBJ2-7, with a tentative D call TRBD2 (5 bases). The germline V gene encodes CDR1 SGHNT and CDR2 YENEEA. This CDR3 has 15 amino acids. The V and J ends lost 5 bases and 7 bases respectively, with 21 bases between them. As DNA, the CDR3 is TGTGCCAGCAGCAAGCCCGCCTCGACTAACGGAGAGCAGTACTTC. This translates into CASSKPASTNGEQYF.

This clone has more than one count but fewer than ten. The V gene is TRBV5-1, the J gene TRBJ1-6, with 10 nucleotides matching TRBD1. CDR1 is SGHRS, CDR2 YFSETQ, per germline. V was clipped by 0 bases and J by 10 bases; unmatched bases: 4. This CDR3 spans 15 amino acids. CDR3 nucleotides: TGCGCCAGCAGCTTGGCCGGACAGGGGGTATCACCCCTCCACTTT. As protein: CASSLAGQGVSPLHF.

The V gene is TRBV11-3, the J gene TRBJ1-1, with 8 bases aligning to TRBD1. The V and J ends lost 4 bases and 1 base, in that order; junction bases with no gene match: 5. The germline gives CDR1 SGHNT, CDR2 YENEEA. This CDR3 spans 15 amino acids. In nucleotides, the CDR3 is TGTGCCAGCAGCTCTGGTGGACAGGGGAACACTGAAGCTTTCTTT. Encoded protein: CASSSGGQGNTEAFF.

The chain joins TRBV13 to TRBJ2-1, with no clear D. Germline-derived CDR1 and CDR2 are PRHDT and FYEKMQ (reference sequence). This CDR3 has 15 amino acids. The V end was cut by 1 base, the J end by 3 bases, with 10 bases between. The CDR3 loop reads CASSLEQDFYNEQFF. The CDR3 bases are TGTGCCAGCAGCTTAGAACAAGACTTCTACAATGAGCAGTTCTTC.

The genes are TRBV6-5 and TRBJ2-7, with 8 bases that match TRBD2. With V trimmed by 8 bases and J by 2 bases, 8 bases remained unmatched. The CDR3 is 14 amino acids. The germline gives CDR1 MNHEY, CDR2 SVGAGI. CDR3 nucleotide sequence: TGTGCCAGCGGGGACAATAGCGGGGCCTACGAGCAGTACTTC. Translating gives CASGDNSGAYEQYF.

For the CDR3, the DNA is TGTGCCAGCAGCCCCAGGAGCGATCAGCCCCAGCATTTT. Translating it yields CASSPRSDQPQHF. The rearrangement links TRBV7-9 to TRBJ1-5; D is unclear. The CDR3 has 13 residues. Germline V gene data show CDR1 as SEHNR and CDR2 as FQNEAQ (reference sequence). V was shortened by 5 bases and J by 5 bases, with 10 bases between the two germline ends.